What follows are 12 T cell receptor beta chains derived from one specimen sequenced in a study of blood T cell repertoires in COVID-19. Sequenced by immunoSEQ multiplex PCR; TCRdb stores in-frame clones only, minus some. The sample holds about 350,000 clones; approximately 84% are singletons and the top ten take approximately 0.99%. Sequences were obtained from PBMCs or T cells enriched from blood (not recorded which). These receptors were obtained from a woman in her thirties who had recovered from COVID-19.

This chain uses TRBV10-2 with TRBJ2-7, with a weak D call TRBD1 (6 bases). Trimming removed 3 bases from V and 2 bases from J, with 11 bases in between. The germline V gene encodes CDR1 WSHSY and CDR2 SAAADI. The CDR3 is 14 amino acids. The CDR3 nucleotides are TGCGCCAGCAGTGATTCCACAGGGACCTACGAGCAGTACTTC. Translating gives CASSDSTGTYEQYF.

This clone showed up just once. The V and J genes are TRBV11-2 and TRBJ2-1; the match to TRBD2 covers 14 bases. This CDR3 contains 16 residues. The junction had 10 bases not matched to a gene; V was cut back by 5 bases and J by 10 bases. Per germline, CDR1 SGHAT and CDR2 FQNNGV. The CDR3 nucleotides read TGTGCCAGCAGCCATCCCGGGACTAGCGGGAGTGGGGAGCAGTTCTTC. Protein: CASSHPGTSGSGEQFF.

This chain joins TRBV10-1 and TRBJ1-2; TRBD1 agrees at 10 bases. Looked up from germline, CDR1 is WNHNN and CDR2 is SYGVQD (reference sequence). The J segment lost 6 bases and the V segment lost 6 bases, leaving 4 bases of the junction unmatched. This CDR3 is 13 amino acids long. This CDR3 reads CASRGQGKHGYTF. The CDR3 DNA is TGCGCCAGCAGGGGACAGGGGAAGCATGGCTACACCTTC.

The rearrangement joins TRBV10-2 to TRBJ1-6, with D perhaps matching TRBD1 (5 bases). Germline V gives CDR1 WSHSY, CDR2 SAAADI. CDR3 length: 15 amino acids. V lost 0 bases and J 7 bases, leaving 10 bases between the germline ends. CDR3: CASSESGGWNSPLHF. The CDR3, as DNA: TGCGCCAGCAGTGAGTCGGGGGGATGGAATTCACCCCTCCACTTT.

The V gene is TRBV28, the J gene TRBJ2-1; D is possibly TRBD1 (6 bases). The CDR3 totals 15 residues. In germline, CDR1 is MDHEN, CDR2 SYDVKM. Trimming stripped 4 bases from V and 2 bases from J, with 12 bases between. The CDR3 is CASSSSGGAYNEQFF. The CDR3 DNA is TGTGCCAGCAGTTCCTCTGGGGGCGCCTACAATGAGCAGTTCTTC.

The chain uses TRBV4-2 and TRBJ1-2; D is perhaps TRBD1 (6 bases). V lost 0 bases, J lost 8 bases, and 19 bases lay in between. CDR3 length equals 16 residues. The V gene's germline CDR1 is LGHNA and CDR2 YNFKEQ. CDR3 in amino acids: CASSQDRGGRGNGYTF. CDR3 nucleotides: TGTGCCAGCAGCCAAGATAGGGGGGGCAGGGGAAACGGCTACACCTTC.

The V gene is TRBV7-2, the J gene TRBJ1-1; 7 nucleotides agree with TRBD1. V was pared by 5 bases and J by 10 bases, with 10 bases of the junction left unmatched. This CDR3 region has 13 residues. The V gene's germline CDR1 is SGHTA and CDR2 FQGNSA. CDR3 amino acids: CASSTRQGAVAFF. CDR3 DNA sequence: TGTGCCAGCAGCACCAGACAGGGAGCGGTAGCTTTCTTT.

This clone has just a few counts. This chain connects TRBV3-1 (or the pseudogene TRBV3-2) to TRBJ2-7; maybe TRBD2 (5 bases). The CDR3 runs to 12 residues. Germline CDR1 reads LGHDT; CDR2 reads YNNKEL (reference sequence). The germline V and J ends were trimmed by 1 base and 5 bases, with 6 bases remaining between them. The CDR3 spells CASSQGTHEQYF. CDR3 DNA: TGTGCCAGCAGCCAAGGGACTCACGAGCAGTACTTC.

In nucleotides, the CDR3 is TGTGCCAGCCCTAGGACAGGGCAGATTCAGCCCCAGCATTTT. It is translated as CASPRTGQIQPQHF. V and J are TRBV11-1 and TRBJ1-5; 8 bases are a match to TRBD1. Germline CDR1 and CDR2: SGHAT and FQDESV (reference sequence). The CDR3 runs to 14 residues. The V and J ends lost 8 bases and 6 bases, in that order; junction bases with no gene match: 9.

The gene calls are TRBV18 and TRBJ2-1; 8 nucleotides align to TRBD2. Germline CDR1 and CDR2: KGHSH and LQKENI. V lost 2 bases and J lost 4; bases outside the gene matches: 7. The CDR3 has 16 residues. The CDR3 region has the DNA TGTGCCAGCTCACCAGGTGTAGCGGGGTTGTACAATGAGCAGTTCTTC. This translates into CASSPGVAGLYNEQFF. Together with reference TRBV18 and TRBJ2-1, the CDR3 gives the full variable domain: NAGVMQNPRHLVRRRGQEARLRCSPMKGHSHVYWYRQLPEEGLKFMVYLQKENIIDESGMPKERFSAEFPKEGPSILRIQQVVRGDSAAYFCASSPGVAGLYNEQFFGPGTRLTVL.

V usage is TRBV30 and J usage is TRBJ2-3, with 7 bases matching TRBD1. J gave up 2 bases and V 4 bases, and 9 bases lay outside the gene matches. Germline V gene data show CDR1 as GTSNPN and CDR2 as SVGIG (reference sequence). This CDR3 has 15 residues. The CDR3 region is CAWKTDRPYTDTQYF. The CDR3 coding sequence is TGTGCCTGGAAAACGGACAGGCCCTACACAGATACGCAGTATTTT.

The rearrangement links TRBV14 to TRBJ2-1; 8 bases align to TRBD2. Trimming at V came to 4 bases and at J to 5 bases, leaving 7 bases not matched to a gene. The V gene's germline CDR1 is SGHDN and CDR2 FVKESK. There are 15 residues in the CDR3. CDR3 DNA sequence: TGTGCCAGCAGCCCCAAAGGCGGGGGGAACAATGAGCAGTTCTTC. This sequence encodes CASSPKGGGNNEQFF.